Detailed here is one T cell receptor (beta chain). In the authors' workflow: Nucleated cell number was recorded as an estimate derived from reference gene primer amplification. Repertoires were generated with immunoSEQ multiplex PCR, while TCRdb's copy carries only in-frame clones and drops some. V and J calls and clone size are those listed in that table; D and trimming were worked out from the DNA. The data contain roughly 320,000 clones, approximately 86% of them singletons. This specimen belongs to a study of blood T cell repertoires in COVID-19. Study-wide background: Samples taken during acute and convalescent COVID-19 were collected in the United States, Italy and Spain. The analysed material was cDNA or gDNA that came from T cells, B-cell-depleted T cells, or PBMCs.

The CDR3 covers 14 residues. Trimming pared 2 bases from V and 0 bases from J, leaving 8 bases between. Per the germline V gene, CDR1 is SGHRS and CDR2 is YFSETQ. The specimen sequenced was peripheral blood. The sequence derives from a man between 65 and 80 years old with acute or convalescent COVID-19. V is TRBV5-1 and J is TRBJ1-1; tentatively, D is TRBD1 (5 bases). The CDR3 loop reads CASSLQDMNTEAFF. The CDR3 nucleotides read TGCGCCAGCAGCTTACAGGACATGAACACTGAAGCTTTCTTT.